A single sample is the source of the 14 T cell receptor beta chains below, sequenced in a study of T cells after posttransplantation cyclophosphamide. TCRdb's table, derived via immunoSEQ multiplex PCR, lists solely in-frame clones and lacks some. The sample carries about 32,000 clones, about 90% recorded once. The sample was PBMCs. All receptors derive from a woman aged 40 to 49 with a blood cancer, CMV-positive, and with a related stem cell donor.

V usage is TRBV19 and J usage is TRBJ1-6; D is ambiguous. In germline, CDR1 is LNHDA, CDR2 SQIVND (reference sequence). V lost 8 bases and J 8 bases, leaving 16 bases between the germline ends. The CDR3 consists of 14 residues. CDR3 DNA sequence: TGTGCCAGTGGCCCGGGCGGGTTATATTCACCCCTCCACTTT. Translation gives CASGPGGLYSPLHF.

Here the CDR3 reads CASSLGGRVEKLFF. The DNA for the CDR3 is TGCGCCAGCAGCTTGGGGGGGCGCGTTGAAAAACTGTTTTTT. The chain links TRBV5-1 to TRBJ1-4; a weak D match, TRBD1 (6 bases). Looked up from germline, CDR1 is SGHRS and CDR2 is YFSETQ. Trimming pared 0 bases from V and 7 bases from J, leaving 10 bases between. The CDR3 spans 14 residues. Based on the CDR3 plus reference TRBV5-1 and TRBJ1-4, the full variable domain is KAGVTQTPRYLIKTRGQQVTLSCSPISGHRSVSWYQQTPGQGLQFLFEYFSETQRNKGNFPGRFSGRQFSNSRSEMNVSTLELGDSALYLCASSLGGRVEKLFFGSGTQLSVL.

The gene calls are TRBV7-3 and TRBJ1-1; D gene ambiguous. Germline CDR1 and CDR2: SGHTA and FQGTGA. The V end was cut by 4 bases, the J end by 0 bases, with 6 bases between. This CDR3 has 13 residues. The CDR3 here is CASSSRVNTEAFF. The CDR3 DNA is TGTGCCAGCAGCTCACGGGTGAACACTGAAGCTTTCTTT.

The V and J genes are TRBV5-6 and TRBJ2-2, with TRBD1 matching over 9 bases. The CDR3 runs to 16 residues. With 4 bases clipped from V and 3 bases from J, the junction kept 7 bases outside the gene matches. Per the germline V gene, CDR1 is SGHDT and CDR2 is YYEEEE. The CDR3 coding sequence is TGTGCCAGCAGCCTGAGCGGGACAGGGTACACCGGGGAGCTGTTTTTT. Residues: CASSLSGTGYTGELFF.

The chain carries TRBV18 and TRBJ1-6; D is ambiguous. V dropped 2 bases and J dropped 7 bases, with 9 bases sitting between them. Germline V gene data show CDR1 as KGHSH and CDR2 as LQKENI. This CDR3 spans 14 amino acids. CDR3 residues: CASSPMAENSPLHF. CDR3 DNA sequence: TGTGCCAGCTCACCAATGGCAGAAAATTCACCCCTCCACTTT.

The gene calls are TRBV7-9 and TRBJ1-6, with D perhaps TRBD1 (6 bases). This CDR3 spans 17 amino acids. Germline values: CDR1 SEHNR, CDR2 FQNEAQ (reference sequence). V lost 8 bases and J 4 bases, leaving 21 bases between the germline ends. The CDR3 loop is CASGQAGAEVYNSPLHF. CDR3 bases: TGTGCCAGCGGGCAGGCGGGGGCGGAGGTATATAATTCACCCCTCCACTTT.

This clone was seen once. The gene calls are TRBV13 and TRBJ1-1; perhaps TRBD1 as D (5 bases). The germline CDR1 and CDR2 sequences are PRHDT and FYEKMQ (reference sequence). The CDR3 runs 14 residues. The V and J ends lost 5 bases and 2 bases respectively, with 12 bases between them. In nucleotides, the CDR3 is TGTGCCAGCAGCGCCAGACAGCTAAACACTGAAGCTTTCTTT. It specifies CASSARQLNTEAFF.

The chain links TRBV4-2 to TRBJ1-2, with D possibly matching TRBD1 (6 bases). The CDR3 runs to 16 residues. V was cut by 4 bases and J by 5 bases, with 20 bases left in between. Germline lookup yields CDR1 LGHNA and CDR2 YNFKEQ. This CDR3 is CASSPDEQGSFYGYTF. CDR3 coding DNA: TGTGCCAGCAGCCCAGATGAGCAGGGGTCGTTTTATGGCTACACCTTC.

CDR3 sequence (DNA): TGTGCCAGCAGCTTTCCTAGCACAGATACGCAGTATTTT. The encoded protein is CASSFPSTDTQYF. The chain recombines TRBV5-4 with TRBJ2-3; D is undetermined. CDR1 SGHNT and CDR2 YYREEE come from the germline V gene (reference sequence). There are 13 residues in the CDR3. V was pared by 2 bases and J by 0 bases, with 4 bases between.

The chain combines TRBV5-1 with TRBJ2-4, with TRBD1 matching 7 bases. Germline trimming cut 4 bases from V and 5 bases from J; bases unmatched to any gene: 6. The CDR3 sequence is 14 residues long. Germline V CDR1 and CDR2: SGHRS, YFSETQ. CDR3 loop: CASSPKTGQNIQYF. DNA for the CDR3: TGCGCCAGCAGCCCAAAGACAGGGCAAAACATTCAGTACTTC.

This chain uses TRBV5-4 with TRBJ2-5, with D unresolved. This CDR3 comprises 17 residues. Trimming cost V 3 bases and J 2 bases, with 20 bases left between them. Germline V CDR1 and CDR2: SGHNT, YYREEE (reference sequence). The DNA for the CDR3 is TGTGCCAGCAGCTCACCAATGGGCAGTACTGATCAAGAGACCCAGTACTTC. Its protein product is CASSSPMGSTDQETQYF.

J is TRBJ2-7 and V is TRBV27, with 8 positions matching TRBD1. This CDR3 region has 14 residues. J gave up 5 bases and V 5 bases, and 8 bases lay outside the gene matches. The germline V gene encodes CDR1 MNHEY and CDR2 SMNVEV (reference sequence). The CDR3 bases are TGTGCCAGCAGTACGGGACAGGTGGTGGACGAGCAGTACTTC. It translates to CASSTGQVVDEQYF.

This chain joins TRBV29-1 and TRBJ1-5, with D maybe TRBD1 (6 bases). V lost 4 bases and J 3 bases, leaving 16 bases between the germline ends. The CDR3 spans 15 residues. Germline CDR1 and CDR2: SQVTM and ANQGSEA. The CDR3 here is CSVGGGRGDNQPQHF. CDR3 nucleotides: TGCAGCGTTGGCGGCGGCAGGGGAGACAATCAGCCCCAGCATTTT.

The V and J genes are TRBV7-2 and TRBJ2-3; 10 positions match TRBD2. J lost 2 bases, V lost 2 bases, and 7 bases had no gene match. Germline lookup yields CDR1 SGHTA and CDR2 FQGNSA. The CDR3 is 17 amino acids. The CDR3 reads CASSLTPSGGPTDTQYF. DNA for the CDR3: TGTGCCAGCAGCTTAACCCCTAGCGGGGGCCCCACAGATACGCAGTATTTT. Variable domain in full (rest from reference TRBV7-2 and TRBJ2-3): GAGVSQSPSNKVTEKGKDVELRCDPISGHTALYWYRQSLGQGLEFLIYFQGNSAPDKSGLPSDRFSAERTGGSVSTLTIQRTQQEDSAVYLCASSLTPSGGPTDTQYFGPGTRLTVL.